The rows below give T cell receptor beta chains drawn from one sample of a study of OX40 agonist ivuxolimab in advanced cancers. Data came from immunoSEQ multiplex PCR; TCRdb stores just in-frame clones and leaves some out. This sample has 50,000 to 55,000 clones, with roughly nine tenths found just once. This specimen was CD4+ or CD8+ T cells sorted from blood, taken in a trial of the OX40 agonist ivuxolimab. These receptors originate from an adult with an advanced solid tumor such as melanoma, head and neck, liver or kidney cancer. CDR3s include the opening cysteine and the closing phenylalanine or tryptophan. The D gene is left open where the match is weak. Size tells how often a clone was seen (once, few, many) or the class of an expanded clone, and some rows leave it out.

abundance,d_gene,v_gene,j_gene,len,CDR3aa,CDR3nt
-,-,TRBV6-6,TRBJ2-5,14,CATQETASQETQYF,TGTGCCACCCAGGAGACAGCCTCTCAAGAGACCCAGTACTTC
-,TRBD2,TRBV5-6,TRBJ2-3,16,CASSLLTGLGTDTQYF,TGTGCCAGCAGCTTACTTACGGGACTAGGCACAGATACGCAGTATTTT
-,-,TRBV2,TRBJ1-2,14,CASSVARANYGYTF,TGTGCCAGCAGTGTGGCCAGGGCAAACTATGGCTACACCTTC
-,-,TRBV28,TRBJ1-2,14,CASSSQTAPGGYTF,TGTGCCAGCAGTTCACAGACAGCTCCGGGAGGCTACACCTTC
once,-,TRBV4-1,TRBJ2-7,15,CASSRTGTPSDEQYF,TGCGCCAGCAGCCGAACCGGGACACCTTCGGACGAGCAGTACTTC
-,TRBD2,TRBV25-1,TRBJ2-2,16,CASSEFSGANTGELFF,TGTGCCAGCAGTGAATTTAGCGGGGCGAACACCGGGGAGCTGTTTTTT
-,-,TRBV11-3,TRBJ2-7,14,CASSLGSGHEEQYF,TGTGCCAGCAGCTTAGGGTCAGGGCATGAGGAGCAGTACTTC
few,-,TRBV28,TRBJ1-1,13,CASSLVGETEAFF,TGTGCCAGCAGTTTGGTAGGGGAAACTGAAGCTTTCTTT
-,-,TRBV10-3,TRBJ2-7,18,CAISVSNDGTVGGYEQYF,TGTGCCATCAGTGTCTCGAACGACGGGACGGTTGGAGGGTACGAGCAGTACTTC
-,TRBD1,TRBV16,TRBJ1-6,16,CASSLTGTANNSPLHF,TGTGCCAGCAGCCTTACCGGGACAGCCAATAATTCACCCCTCCACTTT
-,TRBD2,TRBV4-2,TRBJ2-1,17,CASTLSPLATRYNEQFF,TGTGCCAGCACCCTAAGTCCACTAGCGACGCGCTACAATGAGCAGTTCTTC